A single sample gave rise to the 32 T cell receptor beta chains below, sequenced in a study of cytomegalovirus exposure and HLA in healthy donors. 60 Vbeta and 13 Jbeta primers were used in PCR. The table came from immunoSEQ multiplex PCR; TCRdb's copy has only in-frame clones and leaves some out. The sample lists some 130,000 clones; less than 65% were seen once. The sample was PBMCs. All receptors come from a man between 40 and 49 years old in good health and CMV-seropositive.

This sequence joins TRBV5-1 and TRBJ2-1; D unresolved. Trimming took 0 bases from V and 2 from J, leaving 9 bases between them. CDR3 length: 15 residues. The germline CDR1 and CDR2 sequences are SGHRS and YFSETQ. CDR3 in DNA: TGCGCCAGCAGCTTGGCCCCTGGGCCCTACAATGAGCAGTTCTTC. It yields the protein CASSLAPGPYNEQFF.

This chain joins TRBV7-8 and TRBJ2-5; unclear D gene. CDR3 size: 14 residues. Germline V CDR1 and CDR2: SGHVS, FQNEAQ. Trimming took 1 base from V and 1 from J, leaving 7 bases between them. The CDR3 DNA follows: TGTGCCAGCAGCTTAGGTTCTCTCCAAGAGACCCAGTACTTC. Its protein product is CASSLGSLQETQYF.

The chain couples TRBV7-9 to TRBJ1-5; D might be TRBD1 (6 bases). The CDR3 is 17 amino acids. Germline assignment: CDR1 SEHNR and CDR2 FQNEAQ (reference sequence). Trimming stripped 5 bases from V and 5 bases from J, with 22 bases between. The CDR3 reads CASSPEGGRPGDQPQHF. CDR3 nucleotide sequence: TGTGCCAGCAGCCCCGAGGGGGGGCGGCCCGGGGATCAGCCCCAGCATTTT.

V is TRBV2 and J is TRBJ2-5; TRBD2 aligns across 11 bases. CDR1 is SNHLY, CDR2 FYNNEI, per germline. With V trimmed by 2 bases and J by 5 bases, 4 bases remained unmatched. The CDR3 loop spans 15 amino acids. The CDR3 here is CASSERSGGAETQYF. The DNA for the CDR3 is TGTGCCAGCAGTGAACGTAGCGGGGGGGCGGAGACCCAGTACTTC.

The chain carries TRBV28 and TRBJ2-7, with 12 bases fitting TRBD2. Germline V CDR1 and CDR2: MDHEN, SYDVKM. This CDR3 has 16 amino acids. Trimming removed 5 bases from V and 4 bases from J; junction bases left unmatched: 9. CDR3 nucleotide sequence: TGTGCCAGCAGTATGGGCGGGACTAGCGGGTATTACGAGCAGTACTTC. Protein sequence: CASSMGGTSGYYEQYF.

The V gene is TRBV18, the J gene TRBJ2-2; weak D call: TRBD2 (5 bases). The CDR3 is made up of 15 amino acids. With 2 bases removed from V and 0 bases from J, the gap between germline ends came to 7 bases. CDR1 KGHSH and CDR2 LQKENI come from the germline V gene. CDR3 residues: CASSPSGSNTGELFF. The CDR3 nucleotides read TGTGCCAGCTCACCATCGGGGTCGAACACCGGGGAGCTGTTTTTT.

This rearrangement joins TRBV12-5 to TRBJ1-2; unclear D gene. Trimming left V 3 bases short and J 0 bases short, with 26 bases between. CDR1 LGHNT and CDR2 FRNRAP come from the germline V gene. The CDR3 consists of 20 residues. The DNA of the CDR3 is TGTGCTAGTGGTTTCGGGTCTCAGACCGGCTACGATTTAGCTAACTATGGCTACACCTTC. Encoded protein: CASGFGSQTGYDLANYGYTF.

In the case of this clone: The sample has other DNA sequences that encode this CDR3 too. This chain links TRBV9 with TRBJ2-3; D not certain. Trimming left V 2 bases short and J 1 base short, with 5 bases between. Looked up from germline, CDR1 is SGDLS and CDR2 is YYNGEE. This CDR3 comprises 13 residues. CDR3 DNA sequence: TGTGCCAGCAGCGTTGGAGGCACAGATACGCAGTATTTT. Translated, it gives CASSVGGTDTQYF.

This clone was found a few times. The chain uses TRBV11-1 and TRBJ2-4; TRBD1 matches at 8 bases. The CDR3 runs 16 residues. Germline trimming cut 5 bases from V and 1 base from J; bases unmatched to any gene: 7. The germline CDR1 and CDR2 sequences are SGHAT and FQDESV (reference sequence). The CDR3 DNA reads TGTGCCAGCAGCCCAGGACAGGGAAGGGCCAAAAACATTCAGTACTTC. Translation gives CASSPGQGRAKNIQYF.

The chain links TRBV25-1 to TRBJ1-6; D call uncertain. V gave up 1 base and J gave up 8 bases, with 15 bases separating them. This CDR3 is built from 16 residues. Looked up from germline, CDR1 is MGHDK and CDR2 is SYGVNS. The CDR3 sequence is CASSEFWVDSHSPLHF. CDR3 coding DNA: TGTGCCAGCAGTGAATTTTGGGTCGACTCGCATTCACCCCTCCACTTT.

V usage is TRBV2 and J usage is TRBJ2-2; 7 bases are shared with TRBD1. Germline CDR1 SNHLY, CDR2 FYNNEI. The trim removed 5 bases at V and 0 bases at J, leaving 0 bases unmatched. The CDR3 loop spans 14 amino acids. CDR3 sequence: CASSQGANTGELFF. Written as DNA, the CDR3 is TGTGCCAGCAGTCAGGGGGCGAACACCGGGGAGCTGTTTTTT.

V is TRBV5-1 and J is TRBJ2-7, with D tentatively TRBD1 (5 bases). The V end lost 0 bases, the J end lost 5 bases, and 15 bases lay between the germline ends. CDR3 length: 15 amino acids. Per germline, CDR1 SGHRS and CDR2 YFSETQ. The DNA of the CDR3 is TGCGCCAGCAGCTTGGATTGGACATCGGTCGACGAGCAGTACTTC. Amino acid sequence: CASSLDWTSVDEQYF.

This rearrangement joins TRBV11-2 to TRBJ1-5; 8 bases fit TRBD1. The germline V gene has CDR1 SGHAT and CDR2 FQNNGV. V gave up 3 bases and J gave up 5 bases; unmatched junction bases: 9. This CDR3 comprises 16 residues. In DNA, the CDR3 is TGTGCCAGCAGCTTGCGGCCGGACAGGGTGGATCAGCCCCAGCATTTT. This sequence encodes CASSLRPDRVDQPQHF. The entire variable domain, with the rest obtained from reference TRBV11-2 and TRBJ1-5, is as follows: EAGVAQSPRYKIIEKRQSVAFWCNPISGHATLYWYQQILGQGPKLLIQFQNNGVVDDSQLPKDRFSAERLKGVDSTLKIQPAKLEDSAVYLCASSLRPDRVDQPQHFGDGTRLSIL.

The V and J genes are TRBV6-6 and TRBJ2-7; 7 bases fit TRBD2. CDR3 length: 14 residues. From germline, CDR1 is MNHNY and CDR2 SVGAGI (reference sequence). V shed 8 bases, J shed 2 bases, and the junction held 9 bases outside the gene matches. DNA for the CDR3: TGTGCCAGCCGGGAGGCGGGAGTCGCCTACGAGCAGTACTTC. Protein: CASREAGVAYEQYF.

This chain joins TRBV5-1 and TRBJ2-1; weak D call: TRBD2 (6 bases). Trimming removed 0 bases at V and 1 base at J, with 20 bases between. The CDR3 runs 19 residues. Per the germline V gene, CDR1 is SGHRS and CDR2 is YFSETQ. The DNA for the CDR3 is TGCGCCAGCAGCTTGGCCGGGCTAGCGCGAGGAAGGTCCTACAATGAGCAGTTCTTC. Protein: CASSLAGLARGRSYNEQFF.

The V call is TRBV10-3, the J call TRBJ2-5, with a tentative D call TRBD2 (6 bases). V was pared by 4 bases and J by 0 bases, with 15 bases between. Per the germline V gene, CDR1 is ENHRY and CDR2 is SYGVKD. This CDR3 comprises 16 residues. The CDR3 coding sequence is TGTGCCATCAGTGCTGGAGCGGGCGCGTACCAAGAGACCCAGTACTTC. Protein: CAISAGAGAYQETQYF.

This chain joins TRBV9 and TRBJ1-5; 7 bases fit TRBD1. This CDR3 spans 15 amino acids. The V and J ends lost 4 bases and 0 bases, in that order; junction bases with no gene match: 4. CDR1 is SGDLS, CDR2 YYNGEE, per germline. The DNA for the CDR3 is TGTGCCAGCAGCCTACAGGGGTATAGCAATCAGCCCCAGCATTTT. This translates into CASSLQGYSNQPQHF.

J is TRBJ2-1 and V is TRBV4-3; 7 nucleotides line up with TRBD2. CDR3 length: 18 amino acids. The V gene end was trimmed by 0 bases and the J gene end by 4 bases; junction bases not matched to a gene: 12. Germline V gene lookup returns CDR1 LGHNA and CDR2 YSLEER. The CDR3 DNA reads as TGCGCCAGCAGCCAAGATCTGAAGGCTAGCGGAGATTACAATGAGCAGTTCTTC. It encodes CASSQDLKASGDYNEQFF.

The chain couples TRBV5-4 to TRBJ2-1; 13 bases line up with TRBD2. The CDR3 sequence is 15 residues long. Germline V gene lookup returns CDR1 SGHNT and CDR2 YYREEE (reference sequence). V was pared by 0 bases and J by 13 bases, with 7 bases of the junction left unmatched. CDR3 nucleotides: TGTGCCAGCAGCTTGGTTAGCGGGACTAGCGGGAAACAGTTCTTC. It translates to CASSLVSGTSGKQFF.

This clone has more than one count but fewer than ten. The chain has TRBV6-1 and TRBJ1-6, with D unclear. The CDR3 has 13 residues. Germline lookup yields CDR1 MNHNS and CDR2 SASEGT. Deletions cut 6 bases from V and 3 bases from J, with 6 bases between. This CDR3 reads CASREGYNSPLHF. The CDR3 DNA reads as TGTGCCAGCAGGGAGGGCTATAATTCACCCCTCCACTTT.

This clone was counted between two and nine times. CDR3 sequence reads: CASMNSGLNSPLHF. In nucleotides, the CDR3 is TGTGCCAGCATGAACTCGGGTTTAAATTCACCCCTCCACTTT. The gene calls are TRBV27 and TRBJ1-6; no clear D gene. Germline-derived CDR1 and CDR2 are MNHEY and SMNVEV (reference sequence). Trimming took 7 bases from V and 7 from J, leaving 14 bases between them. The CDR3 is made up of 14 amino acids.

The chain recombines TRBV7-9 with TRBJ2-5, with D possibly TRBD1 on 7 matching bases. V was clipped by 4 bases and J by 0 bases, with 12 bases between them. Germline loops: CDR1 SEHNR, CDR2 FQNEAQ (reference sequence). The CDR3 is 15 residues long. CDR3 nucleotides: TGTGCCAGCAGCTACATCAGGGGGGACCAAGAGACCCAGTACTTC. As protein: CASSYIRGDQETQYF.

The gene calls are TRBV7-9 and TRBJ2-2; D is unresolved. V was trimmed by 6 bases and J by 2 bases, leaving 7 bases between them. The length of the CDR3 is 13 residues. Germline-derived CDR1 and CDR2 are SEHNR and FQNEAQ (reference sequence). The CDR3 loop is CASSNKNTGELFF. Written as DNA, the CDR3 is TGTGCCAGCAGTAACAAAAACACCGGGGAGCTGTTTTTT.

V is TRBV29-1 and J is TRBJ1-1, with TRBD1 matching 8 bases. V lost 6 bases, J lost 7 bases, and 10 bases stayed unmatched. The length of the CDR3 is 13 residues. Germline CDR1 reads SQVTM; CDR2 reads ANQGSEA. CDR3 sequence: CSVSGQGTYEAFF. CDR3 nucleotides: TGCAGCGTCTCTGGACAGGGTACATATGAAGCTTTCTTT.

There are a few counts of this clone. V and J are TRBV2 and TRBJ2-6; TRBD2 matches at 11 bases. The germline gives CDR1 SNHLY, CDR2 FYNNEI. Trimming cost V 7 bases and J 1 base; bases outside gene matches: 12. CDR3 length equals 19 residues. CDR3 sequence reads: CASKGLAGGSYSGANVLTF. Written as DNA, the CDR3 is TGTGCCAGCAAAGGTCTAGCGGGGGGCTCTTATTCTGGGGCCAACGTCCTGACTTTC.

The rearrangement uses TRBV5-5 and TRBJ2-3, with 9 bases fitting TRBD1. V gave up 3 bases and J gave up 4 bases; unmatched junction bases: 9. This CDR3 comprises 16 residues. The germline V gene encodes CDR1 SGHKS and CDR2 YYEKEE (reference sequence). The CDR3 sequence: CASSYTGTGMPDTQYF. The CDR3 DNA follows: TGTGCCAGCAGCTATACCGGGACAGGGATGCCAGATACGCAGTATTTT.

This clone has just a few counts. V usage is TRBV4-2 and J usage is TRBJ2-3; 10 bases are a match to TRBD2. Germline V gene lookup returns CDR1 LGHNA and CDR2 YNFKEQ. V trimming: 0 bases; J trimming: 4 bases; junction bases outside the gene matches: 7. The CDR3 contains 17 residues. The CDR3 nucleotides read TGTGCCAGCAGCCAAGATCGGGCTAGCGGGAGCGCAGATACGCAGTATTTT. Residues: CASSQDRASGSADTQYF.

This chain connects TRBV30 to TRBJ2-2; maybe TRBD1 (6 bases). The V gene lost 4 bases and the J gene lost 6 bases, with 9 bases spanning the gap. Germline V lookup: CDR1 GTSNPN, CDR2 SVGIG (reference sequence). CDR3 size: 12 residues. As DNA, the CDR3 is TGTGCCTGGACACGGACAGCCGGGGAGCTGTTTTTT. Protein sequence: CAWTRTAGELFF. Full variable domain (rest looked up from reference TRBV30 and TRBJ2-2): SQTIHQWPATLVQPVGSPLSLECTVEGTSNPNLYWYRQAAGRGLQLLFYSVGIGQISSEVPQNLSASRPQDRQFILSSKKLLLSDSGFYLCAWTRTAGELFFGEGSRLTVL.

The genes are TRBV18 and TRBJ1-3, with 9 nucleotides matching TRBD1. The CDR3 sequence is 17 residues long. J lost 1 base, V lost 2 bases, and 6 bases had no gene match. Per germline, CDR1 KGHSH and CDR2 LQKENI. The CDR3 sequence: CASSPNRQGGSGNTIYF. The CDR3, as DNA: TGTGCCAGCTCACCAAACCGACAGGGGGGATCTGGAAACACCATATATTTT. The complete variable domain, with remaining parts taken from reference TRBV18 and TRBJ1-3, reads NAGVMQNPRHLVRRRGQEARLRCSPMKGHSHVYWYRQLPEEGLKFMVYLQKENIIDESGMPKERFSAEFPKEGPSILRIQQVVRGDSAAYFCASSPNRQGGSGNTIYFGEGSWLTVV.

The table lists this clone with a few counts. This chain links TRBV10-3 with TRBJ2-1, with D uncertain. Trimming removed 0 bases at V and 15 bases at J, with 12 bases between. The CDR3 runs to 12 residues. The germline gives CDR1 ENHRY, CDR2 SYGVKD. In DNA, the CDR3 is TGTGCCATCAGTGAGTCGACTTCGCGTCTGTTCTTC. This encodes CAISESTSRLFF.

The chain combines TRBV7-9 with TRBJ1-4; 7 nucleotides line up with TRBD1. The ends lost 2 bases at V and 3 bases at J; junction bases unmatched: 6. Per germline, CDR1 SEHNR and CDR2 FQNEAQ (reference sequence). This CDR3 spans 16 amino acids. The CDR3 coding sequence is TGTGCCAGCAGCTTACAGGGGGTCGGGGCTAATGAAAAACTGTTTTTT. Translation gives CASSLQGVGANEKLFF.

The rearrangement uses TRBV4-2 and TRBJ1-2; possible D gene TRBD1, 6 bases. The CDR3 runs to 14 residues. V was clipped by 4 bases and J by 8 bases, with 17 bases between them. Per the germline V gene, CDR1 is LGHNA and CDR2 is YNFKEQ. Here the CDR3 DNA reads TGTGCCAGCAGCCCTCCTGAAGGGGGGGGCGGCTACACCTTC. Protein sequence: CASSPPEGGGGYTF.